Listed here are 26 T cell receptor beta chains from one sample, sequenced in a study of cytomegalovirus exposure and HLA in healthy donors. Researchers ran the PCR with 60 Vbeta and 13 Jbeta primers. Method: immunoSEQ multiplex PCR; TCRdb's copy keeps in-frame clones and lacks some. The sample lists 140,000 to 150,000 clones, more than 9.5% occurring once. Source material: PBMCs. The source of these receptors is a man in his forties or fifties in good health and CMV-seronegative.

This clone has more than one count but fewer than ten. This sample includes further DNA sequences coding for the same CDR3. This chain links TRBV6-6 with TRBJ2-7; the match to TRBD1 covers 7 bases. From germline, CDR1 is MNHNY and CDR2 SVGAGI (reference sequence). The trim removed 6 bases at V and 0 bases at J, leaving 8 bases unmatched. The CDR3 contains 15 residues. CDR3 amino acids: CASSLARDSSYEQYF. For the CDR3, the DNA is TGTGCCAGCAGCCTCGCCCGGGACAGCTCCTACGAGCAGTACTTC.

In DNA form, the CDR3 reads TGTGCCAGCAGTGGTGACAGGGGTCGGGTAGGTGGCTACACCTTC. Translated, it gives CASSGDRGRVGGYTF. The chain links TRBV2 to TRBJ1-2, with 8 bases matching TRBD1. Germline values: CDR1 SNHLY, CDR2 FYNNEI. After removal of 4 bases from V and 7 bases from J, the junction contained 11 bases not matched to a gene. This CDR3 is built from 15 residues.

This clone was found a few times. J is TRBJ1-4 and V is TRBV19, with 7 nucleotides matching TRBD1. Losses at the gene ends were 5 bases for V and 8 bases for J; bases not matched to a gene: 8. The germline CDR1 and CDR2 sequences are LNHDA and SQIVND (reference sequence). The CDR3 contains 14 residues. The CDR3 is CASSAGQDGEKLFF. Here the CDR3 DNA reads TGTGCCAGTAGTGCCGGACAGGATGGCGAAAAACTGTTTTTT.

The chain employs TRBV6-6 and TRBJ1-6, with TRBD1 as a possible D gene (5 bases). Germline assignment: CDR1 MNHNY and CDR2 SVGAGI (reference sequence). Trimming stripped 2 bases from V and 12 bases from J, with 11 bases between. CDR3 length equals 13 residues. The CDR3 loop is CASSYLGAEPLHF. Written as DNA, the CDR3 is TGTGCCAGCAGTTACCTAGGGGCTGAACCCCTCCACTTT.

This clone turned up a few times. This CDR3 fails to terminate in the conserved phenylalanine or tryptophan, so it likely reflects a read error. No DNA is shown, since the ends of the CDR3 on it are uncertain; the CDR3 is the one TCRdb lists. V gene TRBV13 combines with J gene TRBJ2-7; the listed D gene, TRBD2, was not tested against the DNA. The CDR3 is 14 amino acids long, termini counted. From germline, CDR1 is PRHDT and CDR2 FYEKMQ (reference sequence). CDR3 loop: CASRPPNGVYEKYL.

Notes on this clone: The same CDR3 arises from other DNA sequences in this sample as well. The chain employs TRBV11-2 and TRBJ2-1; weak D call: TRBD2 (6 bases). Trimming removed 0 bases at V and 5 bases at J, with 14 bases between. There are 16 residues in the CDR3. Germline V gene lookup returns CDR1 SGHAT and CDR2 FQNNGV. CDR3: CASSLDRAGGNNEQFF. CDR3 sequence (DNA): TGTGCCAGCAGCTTAGATCGGGCGGGCGGGAACAATGAGCAGTTCTTC.

This clone has more than one count but fewer than ten. The chain carries TRBV2 and TRBJ2-6; TRBD1 is a possible D gene (5 bases). Germline V gene lookup returns CDR1 SNHLY and CDR2 FYNNEI. Trimming removed 7 bases from V and 0 bases from J, with 10 bases in between. The CDR3 is 15 amino acids. This CDR3 reads CASKGQHSGANVLTF. The DNA for the CDR3 is TGTGCCAGCAAAGGACAACACTCTGGGGCCAACGTCCTGACTTTC.

This clone was seen only a few times. V usage is TRBV9 and J usage is TRBJ2-2, with 7 positions matching TRBD1. Germline V gives CDR1 SGDLS, CDR2 YYNGEE. CDR3 size: 15 residues. Trimming cost V 4 bases and J 4 bases; bases outside gene matches: 7. The CDR3 loop is CASSLSGTATGELFF. The CDR3 nucleotides read TGTGCCAGCAGCCTATCCGGGACAGCCACCGGGGAGCTGTTTTTT.

This clone came up a few times. The chain uses TRBV7-9 and TRBJ2-3; D is possibly TRBD2 (5 bases). Per germline, CDR1 SEHNR and CDR2 FQNEAQ (reference sequence). V was shortened by 9 bases and J by 3 bases, with 19 bases between the two germline ends. The CDR3 length is 15 residues. Written as DNA, the CDR3 is TGTGCCAGTCTATGGACTCGCGGGCCTACAGATACGCAGTATTTT. This gives the protein CASLWTRGPTDTQYF.

The rearrangement joins TRBV19 to TRBJ2-5; TRBD1 aligns across 7 bases. The CDR3 consists of 15 residues. The germline CDR1 and CDR2 sequences are LNHDA and SQIVND (reference sequence). The ends lost 4 bases at V and 1 base at J; junction bases unmatched: 6. The CDR3 loop is CASSTPGTAQETQYF. The CDR3 nucleotides are TGTGCCAGTAGTACTCCCGGGACAGCCCAAGAGACCCAGTACTTC.

This clone was detected only a few times. This chain connects TRBV2 to TRBJ2-7; D might be TRBD1 (5 bases). CDR1 is SNHLY and CDR2 is FYNNEI in the germline V gene. Trimming took off 6 bases at V and 4 bases at J, with 10 bases between the two ends. The CDR3 sequence is 12 residues long. The CDR3 DNA reads TGTGCCAGCAGAAGGACAATATACGAGCAGTACTTC. Translating gives CASRRTIYEQYF.

The gene calls are TRBV11-2 and TRBJ2-1, with unresolved D. The CDR3 contains 11 residues. Germline V lookup: CDR1 SGHAT, CDR2 FQNNGV. V lost 3 bases and J lost 15, with 12 bases in between. CDR3 in amino acids: CASSLWQVVFF. The CDR3 coding sequence is TGTGCCAGCAGCTTGTGGCAGGTGGTGTTCTTC.

This clone was observed a handful of times. The chain has TRBV5-4 and TRBJ2-7, with D possibly TRBD2 on 6 matching bases. Germline CDR1 reads SGHNT; CDR2 reads YYREEE (reference sequence). This CDR3 comprises 13 residues. Trimming removed 3 bases at V and 3 bases at J, with 10 bases between. The DNA for the CDR3 is TGTGCCAGCAGCTCGGAGGGGATCTACGAGCAGTACTTC. Protein: CASSSEGIYEQYF.

This clone has only a few counts. The rearrangement links TRBV11-2 to TRBJ2-2, with TRBD2 matching 14 bases. V was pared by 4 bases and J by 1 base, with 5 bases of the junction left unmatched. CDR3 size: 18 residues. CDR1 is SGHAT and CDR2 is FQNNGV in the germline V gene. CDR3 loop: CASSSPGLAGGNTGELFF. The CDR3 DNA follows: TGTGCCAGCAGCTCTCCCGGACTAGCGGGGGGGAACACCGGGGAGCTGTTTTTT.

The rearrangement links TRBV27 to TRBJ1-5; D is uncertain. V was trimmed by 1 base and J by 0 bases, leaving 7 bases between them. CDR1 is MNHEY, CDR2 SMNVEV, per germline (reference sequence). The CDR3 has 15 residues. CDR3 DNA: TGTGCCAGCAGTTTATACCAGTATAGCAATCAGCCCCAGCATTTT. As protein: CASSLYQYSNQPQHF.

V is TRBV6-6 and J is TRBJ1-6; D possibly corresponds to TRBD1 (5 bases). Germline lookup yields CDR1 MNHNY and CDR2 SVGAGI (reference sequence). The ends were cut back, 6 bases at V and 9 bases at J, with 12 bases in the middle. The CDR3 totals 13 residues. The CDR3 protein is CASSPDRGSPLHF. CDR3 sequence (DNA): TGTGCCAGCAGCCCCGACAGAGGTTCACCCCTCCACTTT.

This clone is termed medium-sized. Other DNA sequences in the same sample also yield this CDR3. This rearrangement joins TRBV30 to TRBJ2-7; 9 bases agree with TRBD2. Losses at the gene ends were 2 bases for V and 2 bases for J; bases not matched to a gene: 7. This CDR3 is 15 amino acids long. CDR1 and CDR2 from the germline V gene are GTSNPN and SVGIG (reference sequence). The DNA for the CDR3 is TGTGCCTGGAGTTCCCCGCGGGAGGGCCCCTACGAGCAGTACTTC. Its protein is CAWSSPREGPYEQYF.

This clone was found a few times. This chain connects TRBV5-1 to TRBJ2-1, with a possible D match to TRBD2 (5 bases). The CDR3 has 16 amino acids. The germline gives CDR1 SGHRS, CDR2 YFSETQ. V lost 5 bases and J lost 0, with 15 bases in between. CDR3 loop: CASRERLSSSYNEQFF. In DNA form, the CDR3 reads TGCGCCAGCAGAGAGCGGTTATCAAGCTCCTACAATGAGCAGTTCTTC. Full variable domain (missing parts from reference TRBV5-1 and TRBJ2-1): KAGVTQTPRYLIKTRGQQVTLSCSPISGHRSVSWYQQTPGQGLQFLFEYFSETQRNKGNFPGRFSGRQFSNSRSEMNVSTLELGDSALYLCASRERLSSSYNEQFFGPGTRLTVL.

This clone was detected a few times. This chain joins TRBV9 and TRBJ1-1, with D possibly matching TRBD1 (5 bases). CDR3 length: 12 residues. The germline V and J ends were trimmed by 3 bases and 5 bases, with 8 bases remaining between them. Germline V gene lookup returns CDR1 SGDLS and CDR2 YYNGEE. CDR3 in amino acids: CASSAGWTEAFF. In nucleotides, the CDR3 is TGTGCCAGCAGCGCAGGGTGGACTGAAGCTTTCTTT.

V gene TRBV16 combines with J gene TRBJ1-5; no clear D. Between the trimmed V and J ends, which lost 3 bases and 6 bases, there was a span of 15 bases. This CDR3 region has 15 residues. The germline gives CDR1 KGHSY, CDR2 FQNENV. CDR3 coding DNA: TGTGCCAGCAGCCAGAGCGGAGGAACGGGTCAGCCCCAGCATTTT. It codes for CASSQSGGTGQPQHF.

This sequence joins TRBV6-5 and TRBJ2-1, with TRBD2 matching over 7 bases. The trim removed 2 bases at V and 8 bases at J, leaving 9 bases unmatched. This CDR3 is built from 15 residues. Germline V gene data show CDR1 as MNHEY and CDR2 as SVGAGI. This CDR3 reads CASSYGSGTFDEQFF. As DNA, the CDR3 is TGTGCCAGCAGTTACGGGAGCGGGACTTTCGATGAGCAGTTCTTC.

This clone came up a few times. Here the CDR3 DNA reads TGCGCCAGCAGCTTGGTGGCAGGAACAGATACGCAGTATTTT. Translating it yields CASSLVAGTDTQYF. The chain carries TRBV5-1 and TRBJ2-3; D is unclear. The CDR3 spans 14 residues. V was pared by 0 bases and J by 3 bases, with 8 bases between. The germline gives CDR1 SGHRS, CDR2 YFSETQ.

V gene TRBV19 combines with J gene TRBJ1-5; unclear D gene. The CDR3 covers 15 residues. V gave up 4 bases and J gave up 2 bases, with 12 bases separating them. Germline assignment: CDR1 LNHDA and CDR2 SQIVND (reference sequence). CDR3 sequence: CASSTPPRGNQPQHF. CDR3 nucleotides: TGTGCCAGTAGTACCCCCCCGAGAGGCAATCAGCCCCAGCATTTT.

The J gene is TRBJ2-1, the V gene TRBV28; 8 bases are shared with TRBD1. Looked up from germline, CDR1 is MDHEN and CDR2 is SYDVKM. This CDR3 is 15 amino acids long. The junction had 3 bases not matched to a gene; V was cut back by 3 bases and J by 2 bases. CDR3 residues: CASSLGTGTYNEQFF. The CDR3 DNA sequence: TGTGCCAGCAGTTTGGGGACAGGAACCTACAATGAGCAGTTCTTC.

This clone was seen only a few times. The genes are TRBV19 and TRBJ2-1, with D perhaps matching TRBD2 (7 bases). Trimming removed 3 bases at V and 8 bases at J, with 20 bases between. This CDR3 region has 16 residues. Germline-derived CDR1 and CDR2 are LNHDA and SQIVND (reference sequence). The CDR3 loop is CASSIGWTSAGDEQFF. The CDR3 region has the DNA TGTGCCAGTAGTATTGGGTGGACTAGTGCAGGGGATGAGCAGTTCTTC.

The gene calls are TRBV29-1 and TRBJ1-3; the match to TRBD1 covers 9 bases. CDR3 length equals 15 residues. The J segment lost 5 bases and the V segment lost 2 bases, leaving 7 bases of the junction unmatched. Germline CDR1 and CDR2: SQVTM and ANQGSEA. The CDR3 here is CSVEKGQGRRNTIYF. Written as DNA, the CDR3 is TGCAGCGTTGAAAAGGGACAGGGAAGGCGAAACACCATATATTTT. Variable domain in full (rest from reference TRBV29-1 and TRBJ1-3): SAVISQKPSRDICQRGTSLTIQCQVDSQVTMMFWYRQQPGQSLTLIATANQGSEATYESGFVIDKFPISRPNLTFSTLTVSNMSPEDSSIYLCSVEKGQGRRNTIYFGEGSWLTVV.